This TCR beta chain comes out of a study of spatial heterogeneity in lung cancer (dated by TCRdb to the late 2010s). The study in broad terms: Donors were 70 or so patients with early-stage, untreated non-small cell lung cancer from the lung TRACERx cohort. Follow-up PBMC samples were sequenced whenever available, with the median time to follow-up being two to three years after resection. Beta-chain transcripts were consistently detected in greater numbers than alpha-chain transcripts, which likely reflected higher beta-chain transcript abundance. In the raw uncorrected reads, each unique combination of TCR and UMI appeared more than ten times on average. In non-small cell lung cancer, the study quantitatively compared TCR alpha and beta repertoires across several tumor regions, matched nontumor lung, and blood. TCR repertoire features were related to nonsynonymous mutation counts determined by whole-exome sequencing of tumor tissue. Both alpha and beta chains were TCR-sequenced in samples taken at surgery, namely 220 tumor regions, 62 to 65 matched nontumor lung samples and about 54 PBMC samples. General study outcomes and caveats: Ubiquitous expanded tumor TCRs were detected in blood more often at tumor resection than at routine follow-up. Only 14 to 15 patients were included in comparisons of baseline and follow-up blood repertoires. Additional single-cell paired TCR alpha and beta sequencing was considered necessary to confirm, at a functional level, the hypothesis that regional TCRs recognize regional mutations.

The receptor library was made with 5' RACE. TCRdb names NextSeq 500 as the instrument used. To allow correction of PCR and sequencing errors, the TCR library protocol tagged every TCR cDNA molecule with a unique molecular identifier. Concerning the study's data processing: TCR identification, UMI-based error correction and CDR3 extraction were all carried out with Decombinator tools. TCRs above a frequency of 2 per 1,000, corresponding to the top 1% of the tumor frequency distribution, were defined as expanded. Renyi diversity was computed with the R vegan package after each repertoire had been subsampled 100 times to 5,000 TCRs. To build CDR3 similarity networks, amino acid triplet string-kernel similarity was used, and CDR3s were connected when their pairwise similarity was above 0.82. TCRdb trimmed the raw reads at Q25, called clones with MiXCR and kept productive beta chains. When rows share a CDR3 protein, they turn into one entry using the most common DNA and genes. The V and J calls were not made by the authors but by TCRdb's processing. In this sample the table shows a few thousand distinct CDR3 sequences, 26% of which occur a single time. Around 6% of the sample lies in the top ten.

As regards this clonotype: What this receptor recognizes is not known. There are no base qualities to consult, and no much larger clone falls within one base.

In light of the paper, this sample's time point label describes: blood at routine non-recurrence follow-up after resection. Without any cell sorting, TCR sequencing was performed on whole RNA extracted either from tumor and nontumor lung tissue or from cryopreserved PBMC samples. A patient was chosen for TCR sequencing only when enough RNA was available from at least two tumor regions. The junction carries 16 bases between V and J, which are trimmed by 4 bases and 1 base respectively. The CDR3 contains 16 residues, cysteine and phenylalanine counted. Left in the record is the CDR3 DNA by itself, 48 bases read in frame from the first base.

Recombination joined TRBV12-3 or TRBV12-4 with TRBJ1-2; the D gene is perhaps TRBD1, on 5 matching bases. The TCR sequence derives from a male donor with early-stage non-small cell lung cancer. Material: PBMCs, obtained at follow-up. The bases are TGTGCCAGCAGTTCCCGCGGGGGAAAGAGTAACTATGGCTACACCTTC. It specifies CASSSRGGKSNYGYTF.